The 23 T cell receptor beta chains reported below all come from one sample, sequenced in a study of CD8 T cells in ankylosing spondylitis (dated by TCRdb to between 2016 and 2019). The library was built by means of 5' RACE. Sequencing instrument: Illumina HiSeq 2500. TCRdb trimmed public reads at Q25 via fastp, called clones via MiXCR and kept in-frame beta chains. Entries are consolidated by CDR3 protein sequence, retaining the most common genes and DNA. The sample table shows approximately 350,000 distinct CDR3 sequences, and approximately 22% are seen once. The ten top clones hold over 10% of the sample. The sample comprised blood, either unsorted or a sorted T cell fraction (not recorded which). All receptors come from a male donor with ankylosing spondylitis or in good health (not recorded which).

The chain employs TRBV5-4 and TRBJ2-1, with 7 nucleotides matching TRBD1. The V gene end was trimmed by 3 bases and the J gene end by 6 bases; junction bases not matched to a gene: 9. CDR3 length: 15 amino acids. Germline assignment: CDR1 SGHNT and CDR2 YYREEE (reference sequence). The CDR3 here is CASSSLGQPSNEQFF. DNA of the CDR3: TGTGCCAGCAGCTCCCTGGGACAGCCCTCCAATGAGCAGTTCTTC.

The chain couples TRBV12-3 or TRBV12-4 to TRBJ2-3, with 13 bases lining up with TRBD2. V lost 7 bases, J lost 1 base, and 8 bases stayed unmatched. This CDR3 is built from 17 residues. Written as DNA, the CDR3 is TGTGCCAGCATGCGACTAGCGGGGGGATTGGGCACAGATACGCAGTATTTT. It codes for CASMRLAGGLGTDTQYF.

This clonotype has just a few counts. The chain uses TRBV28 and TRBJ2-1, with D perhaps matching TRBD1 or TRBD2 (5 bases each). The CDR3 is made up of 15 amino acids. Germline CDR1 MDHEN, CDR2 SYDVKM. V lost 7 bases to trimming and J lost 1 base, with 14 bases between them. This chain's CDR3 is CASILQGESYNEQFF. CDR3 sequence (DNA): TGTGCCAGCATCCTCCAGGGAGAATCCTACAATGAGCAGTTCTTC.

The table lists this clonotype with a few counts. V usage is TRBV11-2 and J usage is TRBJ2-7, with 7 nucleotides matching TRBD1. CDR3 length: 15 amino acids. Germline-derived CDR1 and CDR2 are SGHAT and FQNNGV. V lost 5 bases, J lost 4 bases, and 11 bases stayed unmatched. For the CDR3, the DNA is TGTGCCAGCAGCATGGGCCGGGACAGAGTTTACGAGCAGTACTTC. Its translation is CASSMGRDRVYEQYF.

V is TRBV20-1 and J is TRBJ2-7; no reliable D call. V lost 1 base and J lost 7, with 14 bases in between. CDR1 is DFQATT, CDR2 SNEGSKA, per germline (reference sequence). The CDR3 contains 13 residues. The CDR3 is CSARALHLGEQYF. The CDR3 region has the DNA TGCAGTGCTAGAGCACTCCATTTGGGGGAGCAGTACTTC.

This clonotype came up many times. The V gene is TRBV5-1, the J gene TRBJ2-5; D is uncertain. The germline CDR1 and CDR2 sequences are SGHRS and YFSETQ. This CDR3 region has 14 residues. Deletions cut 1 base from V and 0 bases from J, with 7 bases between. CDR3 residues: CASSLRRNQETQYF. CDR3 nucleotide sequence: TGCGCCAGCAGCTTGCGTCGGAACCAAGAGACCCAGTACTTC.

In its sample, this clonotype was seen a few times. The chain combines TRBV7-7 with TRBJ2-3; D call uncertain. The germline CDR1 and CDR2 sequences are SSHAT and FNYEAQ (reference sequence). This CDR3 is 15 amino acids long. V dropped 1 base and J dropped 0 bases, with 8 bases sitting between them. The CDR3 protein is CASSLGQLSTDTQYF. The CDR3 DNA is TGTGCCAGCAGCTTAGGGCAGCTTAGCACAGATACGCAGTATTTT.

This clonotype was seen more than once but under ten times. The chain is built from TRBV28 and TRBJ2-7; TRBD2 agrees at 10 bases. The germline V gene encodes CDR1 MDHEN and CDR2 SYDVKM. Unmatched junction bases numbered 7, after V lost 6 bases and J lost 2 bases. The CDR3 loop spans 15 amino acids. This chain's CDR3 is CASSIAGGQAYEQYF. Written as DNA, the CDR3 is TGTGCCAGCAGCATAGCGGGGGGCCAAGCCTACGAGCAGTACTTC.

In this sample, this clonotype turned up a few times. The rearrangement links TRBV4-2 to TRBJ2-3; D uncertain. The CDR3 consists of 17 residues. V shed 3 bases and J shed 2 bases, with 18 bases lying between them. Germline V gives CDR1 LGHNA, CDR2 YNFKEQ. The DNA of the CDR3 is TGTGCCAGCAGCCATCCCGTGGCGGTCCCGTCCACAGATACGCAGTATTTT. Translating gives CASSHPVAVPSTDTQYF.

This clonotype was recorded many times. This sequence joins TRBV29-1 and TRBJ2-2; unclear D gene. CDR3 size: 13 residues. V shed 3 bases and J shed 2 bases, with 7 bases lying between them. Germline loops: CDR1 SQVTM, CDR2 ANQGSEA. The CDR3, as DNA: TGCAGCGTTGACCCAAGAAACACCGGGGAGCTGTTTTTT. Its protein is CSVDPRNTGELFF.

The CDR3 nucleotides read TGTGCCAGCAGCCGTGACCGGGACAGCGGACGAGAGACCCAGTACTTC. Protein product: CASSRDRDSGRETQYF. The V call is TRBV7-6, the J call TRBJ2-5; the match to TRBD1 covers 7 bases. This CDR3 spans 16 amino acids. V shed 5 bases, J shed 4 bases, and the junction held 13 bases outside the gene matches. Looked up from germline, CDR1 is SGHVS and CDR2 is FNYEAQ.

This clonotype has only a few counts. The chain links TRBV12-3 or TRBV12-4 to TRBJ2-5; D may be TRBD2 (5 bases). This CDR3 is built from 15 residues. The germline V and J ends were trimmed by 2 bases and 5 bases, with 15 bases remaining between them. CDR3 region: CASSLRASRLETQYF. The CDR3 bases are TGTGCCAGCAGTTTAAGGGCTAGCAGGCTTGAGACCCAGTACTTC.

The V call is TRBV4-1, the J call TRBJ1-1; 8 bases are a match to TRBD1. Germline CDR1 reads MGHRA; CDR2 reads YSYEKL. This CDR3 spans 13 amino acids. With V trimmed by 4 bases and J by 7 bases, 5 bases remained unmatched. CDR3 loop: CASSPGGPLEAFF. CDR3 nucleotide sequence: TGCGCCAGCAGCCCAGGGGGCCCCCTTGAAGCTTTCTTT.

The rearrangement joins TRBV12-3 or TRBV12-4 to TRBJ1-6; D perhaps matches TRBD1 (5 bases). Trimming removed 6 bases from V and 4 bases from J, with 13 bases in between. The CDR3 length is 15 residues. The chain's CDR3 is CASSPGLTYNSPLHF. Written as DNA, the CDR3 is TGTGCCAGCAGCCCGGGACTGACGTATAATTCACCCCTCCACTTT.

CDR3 sequence (DNA): TGTGCCAGCAGCGTAAGCCTAGGTGTTGAGCAGTTCTTC. Protein: CASSVSLGVEQFF. This chain joins TRBV7-9 and TRBJ2-1; D ambiguous. The germline V gene encodes CDR1 SEHNR and CDR2 FQNEAQ (reference sequence). V gave up 5 bases and J gave up 9 bases, with 14 bases separating them. The CDR3 has 13 residues.

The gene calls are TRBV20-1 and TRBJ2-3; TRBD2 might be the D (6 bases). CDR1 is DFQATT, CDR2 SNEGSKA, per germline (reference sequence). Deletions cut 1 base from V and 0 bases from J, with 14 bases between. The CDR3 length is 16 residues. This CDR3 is CSARVARGSSTDTQYF. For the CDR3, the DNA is TGCAGTGCTAGAGTTGCGCGGGGCTCTAGCACAGATACGCAGTATTTT.

The DNA for the CDR3 is TGTGCCAGCAGTTCCCCCCGGGGGGGCACAGATACGCAGTATTTT. It encodes CASSSPRGGTDTQYF. V is TRBV28 and J is TRBJ2-3; 7 bases match TRBD2. The CDR3 runs 15 residues. Germline V gene sequence: CDR1 MDHEN, CDR2 SYDVKM. Trimming took 4 bases from V and 1 from J; bases not matched to a gene: 5. The complete variable domain, with remaining parts taken from reference TRBV28 and TRBJ2-3, reads DVKVTQSSRYLVKRTGEKVFLECVQDMDHENMFWYRQDPGLGLRLIYFSYDVKMKEKGDIPEGYSVSREKKERFSLILESASTNQTSMYLCASSSPRGGTDTQYFGPGTRLTVL.

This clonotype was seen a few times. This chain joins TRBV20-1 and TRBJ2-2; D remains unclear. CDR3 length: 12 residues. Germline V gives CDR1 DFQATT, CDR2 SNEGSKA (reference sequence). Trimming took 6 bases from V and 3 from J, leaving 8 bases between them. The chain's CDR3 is CSAWDYTGELFF. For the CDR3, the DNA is TGCAGTGCCTGGGATTACACCGGGGAGCTGTTTTTT.

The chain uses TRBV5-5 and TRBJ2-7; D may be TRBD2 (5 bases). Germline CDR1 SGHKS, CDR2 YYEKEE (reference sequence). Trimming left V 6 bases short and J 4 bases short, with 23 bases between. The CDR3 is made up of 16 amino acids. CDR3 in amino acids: CASNVRRGHPQYEQYF. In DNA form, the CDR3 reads TGTGCCAGCAATGTCCGTAGAGGGCACCCACAGTACGAGCAGTACTTC.

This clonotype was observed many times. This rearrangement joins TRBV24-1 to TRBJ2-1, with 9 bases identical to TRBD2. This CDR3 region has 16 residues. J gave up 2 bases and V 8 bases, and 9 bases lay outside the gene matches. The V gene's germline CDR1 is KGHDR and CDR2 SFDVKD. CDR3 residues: CATTPRLAGPYNEQFF. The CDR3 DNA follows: TGTGCCACCACCCCTCGCCTAGCGGGACCCTACAATGAGCAGTTCTTC.

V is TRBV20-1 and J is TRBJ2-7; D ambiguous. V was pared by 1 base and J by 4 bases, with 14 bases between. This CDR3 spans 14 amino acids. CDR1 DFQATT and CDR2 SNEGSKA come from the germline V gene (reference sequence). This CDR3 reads CSARVENRAYEQYF. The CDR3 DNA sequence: TGCAGTGCTAGAGTCGAAAACAGAGCATACGAGCAGTACTTC.

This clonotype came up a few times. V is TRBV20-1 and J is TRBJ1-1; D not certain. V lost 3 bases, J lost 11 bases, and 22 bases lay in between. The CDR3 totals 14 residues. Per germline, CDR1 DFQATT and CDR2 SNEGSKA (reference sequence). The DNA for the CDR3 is TGCAGTGCTAGGAGGATGACGGCTGGTCCTGGGGCTTTCTTT. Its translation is CSARRMTAGPGAFF.

The CDR3 loop is CASSHINTEAFF. CDR3 in DNA: TGCGCCAGCAGCCACATAAACACTGAAGCTTTCTTT. The V call is TRBV4-1, the J call TRBJ1-1; no firm D call. Trimming removed 3 bases from V and 2 bases from J, with 4 bases in between. This CDR3 spans 12 amino acids. Germline V gene lookup returns CDR1 MGHRA and CDR2 YSYEKL.